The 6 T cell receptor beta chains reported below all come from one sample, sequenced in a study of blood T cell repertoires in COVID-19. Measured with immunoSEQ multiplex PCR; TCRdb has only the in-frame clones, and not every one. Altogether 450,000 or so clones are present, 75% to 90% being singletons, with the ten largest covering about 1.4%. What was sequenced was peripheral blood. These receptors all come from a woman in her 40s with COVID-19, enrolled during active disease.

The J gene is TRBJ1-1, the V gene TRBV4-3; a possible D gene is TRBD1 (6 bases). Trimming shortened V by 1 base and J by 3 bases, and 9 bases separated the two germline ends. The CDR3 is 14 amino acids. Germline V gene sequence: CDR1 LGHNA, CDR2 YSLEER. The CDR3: CASSQVGGYTEAFF. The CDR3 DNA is TGCGCCAGCAGCCAAGTAGGGGGATACACTGAAGCTTTCTTT.

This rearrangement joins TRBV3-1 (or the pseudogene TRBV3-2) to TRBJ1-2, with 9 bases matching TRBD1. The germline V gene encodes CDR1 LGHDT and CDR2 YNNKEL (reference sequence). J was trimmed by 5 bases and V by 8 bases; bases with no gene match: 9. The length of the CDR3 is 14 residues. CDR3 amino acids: CASAPGTGTYGYTF. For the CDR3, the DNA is TGTGCCAGCGCCCCCGGGACAGGGACATATGGCTACACCTTC.

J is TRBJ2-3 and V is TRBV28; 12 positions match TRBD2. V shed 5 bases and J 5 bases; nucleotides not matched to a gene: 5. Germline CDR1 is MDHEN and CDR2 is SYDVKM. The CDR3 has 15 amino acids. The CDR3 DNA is TGTGCCAGCAGTGTACTAGCGGGGGGTCAAGATACGCAGTATTTT. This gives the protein CASSVLAGGQDTQYF.

CDR3 residues: CASSFRAGDTGELFF. The CDR3 DNA is TGTGCCAGCAGTTTTAGGGCAGGGGACACCGGGGAGCTGTTTTTT. J is TRBJ2-2 and V is TRBV27; a weak D match, TRBD1 (6 bases). Germline CDR1 MNHEY, CDR2 SMNVEV (reference sequence). Trimming shortened V by 3 bases and J by 3 bases, and 11 bases separated the two germline ends. This CDR3 is built from 15 residues.

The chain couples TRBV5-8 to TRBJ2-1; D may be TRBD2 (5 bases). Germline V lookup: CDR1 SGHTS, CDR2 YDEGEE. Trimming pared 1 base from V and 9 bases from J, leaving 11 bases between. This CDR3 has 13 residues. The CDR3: CASSLLAGGEQFF. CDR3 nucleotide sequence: TGTGCCAGCAGCTTGTTGGCAGGAGGTGAGCAGTTCTTC. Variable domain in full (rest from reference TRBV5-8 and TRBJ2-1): EAGVTQSPTHLIKTRGQQATLRCSPISGHTSVYWYQQALGLGLQFLLWYDEGEERNRGNFPPRFSGRQFPNYSSELNVNALELEDSALYLCASSLLAGGEQFFGPGTRLTVL.

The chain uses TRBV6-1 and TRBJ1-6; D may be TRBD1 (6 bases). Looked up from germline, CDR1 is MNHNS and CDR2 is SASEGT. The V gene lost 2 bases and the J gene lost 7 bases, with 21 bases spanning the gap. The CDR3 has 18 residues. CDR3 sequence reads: CASSERVLQGVGNSPLHF. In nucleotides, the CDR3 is TGTGCCAGCAGTGAACGAGTCTTACAGGGTGTGGGAAATTCACCCCTCCACTTT.